This TCR beta chain was sequenced in a study of T cells in Graves' hyperthyroidism and ophthalmopathy. The study's findings and limits: Most expanded thyroid clonotypes above 0.001 recurred in blood. From stable hyperthyroidism, ophthalmopathy was set apart by a 13 V-J model.

Amplification of TCR beta CDR3 regions used RNA as the template. Initially, a first-round RT-PCR of the TCR CDR3 employed the HTBI primer set. TCRdb reprocessed the multiplex PCR reads via MiXCR and lists one record per CDR3 protein. The table lists roughly 700,000 distinct CDR3 sequences, approximately 14% of them singletons. Cells are PBMCs isolated from 10 ml of fresh blood. This clonotype was counted many times. Antigen: not known. The V and J ends lost 4 bases and 10 bases, in that order; junction bases with no gene match: 6. Germline V gene lookup returns CDR1 GTSNPN and CDR2 SVGIG (reference sequence). The length of the CDR3 is 13 residues.

The sequenced sample consisted of blood. The chain couples TRBV30 to TRBJ2-1, with 11 bases lining up with TRBD2. The sequence came from a woman aged 18-29 years with Graves' hyperthyroidism. The CDR3 loop is CAWIAGGLSEQFF. In nucleotides, the CDR3 is TGTGCCTGGATAGCGGGAGGGCTCAGCGAGCAGTTCTTC.